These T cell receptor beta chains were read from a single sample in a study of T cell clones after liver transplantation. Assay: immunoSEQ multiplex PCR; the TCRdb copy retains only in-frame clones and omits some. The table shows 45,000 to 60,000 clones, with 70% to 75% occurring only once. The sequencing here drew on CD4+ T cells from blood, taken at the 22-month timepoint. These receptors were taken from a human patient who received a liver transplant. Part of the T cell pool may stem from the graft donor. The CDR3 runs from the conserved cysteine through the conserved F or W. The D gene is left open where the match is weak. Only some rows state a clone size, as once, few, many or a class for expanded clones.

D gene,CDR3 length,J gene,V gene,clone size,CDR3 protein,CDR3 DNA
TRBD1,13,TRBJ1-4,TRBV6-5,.,CASRPGTDRKLFF,TGTGCCAGCAGACCCGGGACAGACAGAAAACTGTTTTTT
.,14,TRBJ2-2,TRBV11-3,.,CASSFLSYTGELFF,TGTGCCAGCAGCTTTCTAAGTTACACCGGGGAGCTGTTTTTT
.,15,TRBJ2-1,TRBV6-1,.,CASSVGSSSYNEQFF,TGTGCCAGCAGTGTAGGGTCTAGCTCCTACAATGAGCAGTTCTTC
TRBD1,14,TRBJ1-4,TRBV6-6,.,CASLSIGGNEKLFF,TGTGCCAGCCTCAGTATAGGGGGCAATGAAAAACTGTTTTTT
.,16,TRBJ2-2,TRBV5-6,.,CASSLLGLSNTGELFF,TGTGCCAGCAGCTTGCTGGGACTCTCGAACACCGGGGAGCTGTTTTTT
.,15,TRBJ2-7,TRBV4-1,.,CASSQDSGLAYEQYF,TGCGCCAGCAGCCAAGATTCGGGACTTGCCTACGAGCAGTACTTC
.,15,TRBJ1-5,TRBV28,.,CASSPMGTSQGPQHF,TGTGCCAGCAGTCCCATGGGGACATCCCAGGGGCCCCAGCATTTT
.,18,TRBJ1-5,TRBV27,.,CASSLFRRDGSSNQPQHF,TGTGCCAGCAGTTTATTCAGGAGGGACGGTAGCTCCAATCAGCCCCAGCATTTT
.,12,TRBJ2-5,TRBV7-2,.,CASGRLQETQYF,TGTGCCAGCGGCAGGCTCCAAGAGACCCAGTACTTC
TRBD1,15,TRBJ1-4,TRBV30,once,CAWSGGGTGREKLFF,TGTGCCTGGAGCGGCGGAGGGACAGGGCGTGAAAAACTGTTTTTT
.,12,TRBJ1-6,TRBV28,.,CASTGANSPLHF,TGTGCCAGCACCGGGGCTAATTCACCCCTCCACTTT
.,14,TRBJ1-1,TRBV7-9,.,CASSWDLVNTEAFF,TGTGCCAGCAGCTGGGATCTGGTCAACACTGAAGCTTTCTTT
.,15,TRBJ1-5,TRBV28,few,CASSSGGRTNQPQHF,TGTGCCAGCAGTTCCGGGGGGAGGACAAATCAGCCCCAGCATTTT
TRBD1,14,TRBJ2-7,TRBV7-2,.,CASSFGGQGNEQYF,TGTGCCAGCAGCTTCGGGGGACAGGGTAACGAGCAGTACTTC
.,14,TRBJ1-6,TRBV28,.,CASSLWTGNSPLHF,TGTGCCAGCAGTCTATGGACGGGCAATTCACCCCTCCACTTT
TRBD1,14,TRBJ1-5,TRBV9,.,CASSASGGGQPQHF,TGTGCCAGCAGCGCCTCAGGGGGTGGTCAGCCCCAGCATTTT
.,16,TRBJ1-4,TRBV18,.,CASSPTAGQGNEKLFF,TGTGCCAGCTCACCAACAGCAGGGCAGGGAAATGAAAAACTGTTTTTT
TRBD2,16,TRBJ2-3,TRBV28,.,CASSEGTSGGTDTQYF,TGTGCCAGCAGTGAGGGGACTAGCGGCGGCACAGATACGCAGTATTTT
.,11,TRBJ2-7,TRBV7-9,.,CASSLLVEQYF,TGTGCCAGCAGCTTACTCGTCGAGCAGTACTTC
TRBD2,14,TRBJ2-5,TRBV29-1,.,CSVQLAGLRETQYF,TGCAGCGTTCAACTAGCGGGCCTTCGGGAGACCCAGTACTTC
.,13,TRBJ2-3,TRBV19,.,CASRGGTTDTQYF,TGTGCCAGTAGAGGGGGAACCACAGATACGCAGTATTTT
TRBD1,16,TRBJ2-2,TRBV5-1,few,CASSTTDRGTDGELFF,TGCGCCAGCAGCACAACGGACAGGGGTACGGACGGGGAGCTGTTTTTT
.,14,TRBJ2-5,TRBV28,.,CASSLLGRGETQYF,TGTGCCAGCAGTTTATTAGGGCGGGGAGAGACCCAGTACTTC
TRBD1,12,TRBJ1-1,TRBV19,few,CASRGDRVSAFF,TGTGCCAGTAGGGGAGACAGGGTATCGGCTTTCTTT
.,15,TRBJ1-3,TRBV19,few,CASSAETPSGNTIYF,TGTGCCAGTAGTGCTGAAACACCCTCTGGAAACACCATATATTTT
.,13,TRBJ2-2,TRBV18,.,CASSPQNTGELFF,TGTGCCAGCTCACCACAGAACACCGGGGAGCTGTTTTTT
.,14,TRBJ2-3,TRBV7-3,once,CASSLPTTTDTQYF,TGTGCCAGCAGCTTACCGACTACCACAGATACGCAGTATTTT
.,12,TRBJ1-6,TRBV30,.,CAWSGPPSALHF,TGTGCCTGGAGTGGACCCCCTTCAGCCCTCCACTTT
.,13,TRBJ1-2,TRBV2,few,CASSTNRVWGYTF,TGTGCCAGCTCCACAAACAGGGTCTGGGGCTACACCTTC
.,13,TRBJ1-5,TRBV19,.,CASALVGDQPQHF,TGTGCCAGTGCGCTAGTTGGGGATCAGCCCCAGCATTTT
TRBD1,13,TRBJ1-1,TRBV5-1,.,CASSGRTGAEAFF,TGCGCCAGCAGCGGCCGGACAGGGGCTGAAGCTTTCTTT
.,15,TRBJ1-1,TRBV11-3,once,CASSDGGQPNTEAFF,TGTGCCAGCAGCGATGGGGGGCAGCCGAACACTGAAGCTTTCTTT
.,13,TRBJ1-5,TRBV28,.,CASSRDPNQPQHF,TGTGCCAGCAGTCGGGACCCTAATCAGCCCCAGCATTTT
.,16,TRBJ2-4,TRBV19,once,CASSTPGLQAKNIQYF,TGTGCCAGTAGTACCCCGGGCCTCCAGGCCAAAAACATTCAGTACTTC
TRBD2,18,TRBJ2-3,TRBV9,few,CASSVVSLSGGPTDTQYF,TGTGCCAGCAGCGTAGTATCTTTATCGGGGGGGCCCACAGATACGCAGTATTTT
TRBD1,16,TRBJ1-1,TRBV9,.,CASSVGATGVNTEAFF,TGTGCCAGCAGCGTAGGGGCAACAGGGGTGAACACTGAAGCTTTCTTT
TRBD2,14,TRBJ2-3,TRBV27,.,CASGTSGGEDTQYF,TGTGCCAGTGGGACTAGCGGGGGGGAAGATACGCAGTATTTT
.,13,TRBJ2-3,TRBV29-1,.,CSVEGSETDTQYF,TGCAGCGTTGAAGGGTCCGAGACAGATACGCAGTATTTT
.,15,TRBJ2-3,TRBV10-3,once,CAISPGPEATDTQYF,TGTGCCATCAGCCCGGGGCCCGAGGCCACAGATACGCAGTATTTT
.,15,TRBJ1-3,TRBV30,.,CAWREVGGSGNTIYF,TGTGCCTGGAGAGAGGTGGGAGGCTCTGGAAACACCATATATTTT
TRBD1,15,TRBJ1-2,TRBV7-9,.,CASSFLQGADYGYTF,TGTGCCAGCAGCTTTTTACAGGGGGCTGACTATGGCTACACCTTC
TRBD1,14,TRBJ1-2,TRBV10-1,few,CASSSGTGDYGYTF,TGCGCCAGCAGCTCCGGGACAGGGGATTATGGCTACACCTTC
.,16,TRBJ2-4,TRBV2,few,CASSEGVVAAKNIQYF,TGTGCCAGCAGTGAGGGTGTGGTGGCCGCCAAAAACATTCAGTACTTC
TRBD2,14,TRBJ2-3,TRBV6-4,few,CASVASGGIDTQYF,TGTGCCAGCGTGGCTAGCGGGGGTATAGATACGCAGTATTTT
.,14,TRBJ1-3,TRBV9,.,CASSVGQLGNTIYF,TGTGCCAGCAGCGTAGGTCAGTTGGGAAACACCATATATTTT
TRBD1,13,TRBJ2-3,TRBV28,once,CASNPRGRDTQYF,TGTGCCAGCAACCCAAGGGGGCGAGATACGCAGTATTTT
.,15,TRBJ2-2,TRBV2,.,CASSESRVGNGELFF,TGTGCCAGCAGTGAGTCAAGGGTTGGTAACGGGGAGCTGTTTTTT
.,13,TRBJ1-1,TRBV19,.,CASTSTAATEAFF,TGTGCCAGTACCTCAACAGCGGCCACTGAAGCTTTCTTT